This T cell receptor beta chain was sequenced during a study of early T cells in non-severe SARS-CoV-2 infection. This clonotype was recorded many times. V lost 10 bases, J lost 5 bases, and 22 bases lay in between. In germline, CDR1 is MNHNY, CDR2 SVGAGI (reference sequence). This CDR3 has 15 amino acids. TCRdb fed the 5' RACE reads into MiXCR, producing one record per CDR3 protein. The sample shows about 81,000 distinct CDR3 sequences, less than 8% of them seen only once. V usage is TRBV6-6 and J usage is TRBJ2-3; D is possibly TRBD2 (6 bases). The sequenced sample was whole blood. This receptor was taken from an adult who was a healthcare worker with PCR-confirmed SARS-CoV-2 infection or an uninfected control (not recorded which). The CDR3 reads CATQGRGGTIDTQYF. The CDR3 DNA reads TGTGCCACCCAAGGGCGGGGTGGTACAATAGATACGCAGTATTTT.